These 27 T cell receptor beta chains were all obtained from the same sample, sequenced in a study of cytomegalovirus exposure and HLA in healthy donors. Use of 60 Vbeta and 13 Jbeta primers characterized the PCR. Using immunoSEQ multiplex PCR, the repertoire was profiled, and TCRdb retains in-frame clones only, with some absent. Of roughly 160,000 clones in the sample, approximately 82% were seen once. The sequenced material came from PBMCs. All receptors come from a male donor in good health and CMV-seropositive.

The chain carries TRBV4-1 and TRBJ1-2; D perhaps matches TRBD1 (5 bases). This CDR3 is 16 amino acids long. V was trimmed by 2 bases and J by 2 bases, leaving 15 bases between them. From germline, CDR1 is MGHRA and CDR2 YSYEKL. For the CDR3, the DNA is TGCGCCAGCAGCCAATGGGACCGGGAGACAAACTATGGCTACACCTTC. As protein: CASSQWDRETNYGYTF.

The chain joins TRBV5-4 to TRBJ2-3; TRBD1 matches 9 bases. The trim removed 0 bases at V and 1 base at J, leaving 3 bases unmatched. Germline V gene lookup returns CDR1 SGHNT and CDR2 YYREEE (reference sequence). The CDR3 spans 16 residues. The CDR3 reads CASSLGNRGRTDTQYF. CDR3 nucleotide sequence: TGTGCCAGCAGCTTGGGGAACAGGGGGCGCACAGATACGCAGTATTTT.

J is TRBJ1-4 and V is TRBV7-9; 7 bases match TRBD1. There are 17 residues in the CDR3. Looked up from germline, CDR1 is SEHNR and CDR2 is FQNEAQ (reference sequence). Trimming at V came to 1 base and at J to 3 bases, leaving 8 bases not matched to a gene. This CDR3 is CASSLGTYRGSNEKLFF. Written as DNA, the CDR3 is TGTGCCAGCAGCTTAGGAACCTACAGGGGCTCTAATGAAAAACTGTTTTTT.

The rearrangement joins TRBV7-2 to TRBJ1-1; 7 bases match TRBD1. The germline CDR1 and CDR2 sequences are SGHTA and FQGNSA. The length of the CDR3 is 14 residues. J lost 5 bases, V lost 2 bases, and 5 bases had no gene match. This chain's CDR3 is CASSLSQGWTEAFF. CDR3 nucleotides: TGTGCCAGCAGCTTATCACAGGGGTGGACTGAAGCTTTCTTT.

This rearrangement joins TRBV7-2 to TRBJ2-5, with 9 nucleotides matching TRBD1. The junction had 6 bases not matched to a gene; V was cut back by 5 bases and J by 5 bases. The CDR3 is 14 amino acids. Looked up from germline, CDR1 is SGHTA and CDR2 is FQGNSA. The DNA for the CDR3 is TGTGCCAGCAGCCCAGGGACAGGGTGGGAGACCCAGTACTTC. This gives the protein CASSPGTGWETQYF.

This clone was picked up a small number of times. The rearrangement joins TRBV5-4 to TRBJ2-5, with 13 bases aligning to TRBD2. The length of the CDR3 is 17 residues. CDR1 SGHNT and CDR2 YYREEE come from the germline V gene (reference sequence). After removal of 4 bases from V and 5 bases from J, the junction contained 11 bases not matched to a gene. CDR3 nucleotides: TGTGCCAGCAGCACGGGCGGACTAGCGGGGGCCGCGGAGACCCAGTACTTC. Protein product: CASSTGGLAGAAETQYF.

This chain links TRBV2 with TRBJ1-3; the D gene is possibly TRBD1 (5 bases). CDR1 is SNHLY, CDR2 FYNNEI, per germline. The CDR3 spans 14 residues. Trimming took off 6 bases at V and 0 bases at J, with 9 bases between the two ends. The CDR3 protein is CASRQEFSGNTIYF. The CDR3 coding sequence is TGTGCCAGCAGACAGGAATTCTCTGGAAACACCATATATTTT.

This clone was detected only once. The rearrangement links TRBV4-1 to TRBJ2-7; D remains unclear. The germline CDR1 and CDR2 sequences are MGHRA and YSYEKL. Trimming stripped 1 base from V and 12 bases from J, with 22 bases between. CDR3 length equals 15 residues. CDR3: CASSQVGRSPRGTYF. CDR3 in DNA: TGCGCCAGCAGCCAAGTTGGAAGGAGTCCCCGAGGCACGTACTTC.

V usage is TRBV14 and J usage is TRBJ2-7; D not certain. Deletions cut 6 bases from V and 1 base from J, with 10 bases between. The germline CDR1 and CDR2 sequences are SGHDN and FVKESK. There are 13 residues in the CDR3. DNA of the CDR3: TGTGCCAGCAGTAGGAGCGCGTCCTACGAGCAGTACTTC. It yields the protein CASSRSASYEQYF.

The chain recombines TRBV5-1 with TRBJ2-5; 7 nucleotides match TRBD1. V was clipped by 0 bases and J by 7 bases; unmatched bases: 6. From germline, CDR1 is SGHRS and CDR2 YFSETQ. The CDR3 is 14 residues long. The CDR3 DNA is TGCGCCAGCAGCTTGGGACAGGGTAATACGACCCAGTACTTC. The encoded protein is CASSLGQGNTTQYF.

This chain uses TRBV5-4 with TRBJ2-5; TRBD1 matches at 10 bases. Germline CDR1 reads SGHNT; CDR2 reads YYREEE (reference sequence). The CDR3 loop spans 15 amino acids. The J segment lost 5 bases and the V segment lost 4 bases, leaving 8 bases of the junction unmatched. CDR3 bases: TGTGCCAGCAGCAAGTCGACAGGGGGCATGGAGACCCAGTACTTC. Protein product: CASSKSTGGMETQYF. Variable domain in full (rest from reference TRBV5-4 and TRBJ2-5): ETGVTQSPTHLIKTRGQQVTLRCSSQSGHNTVSWYQQALGQGPQFIFQYYREEENGRGNFPPRFSGLQFPNYSSELNVNALELDDSALYLCASSKSTGGMETQYFGPGTRLLVL.

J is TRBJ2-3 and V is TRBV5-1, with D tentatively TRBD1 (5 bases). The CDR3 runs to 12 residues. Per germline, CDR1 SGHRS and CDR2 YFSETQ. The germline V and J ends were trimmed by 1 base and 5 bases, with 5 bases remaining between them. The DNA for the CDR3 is TGCGCCAGCAGCTTGAGGGGAGATACGCAGTATTTT. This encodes CASSLRGDTQYF.

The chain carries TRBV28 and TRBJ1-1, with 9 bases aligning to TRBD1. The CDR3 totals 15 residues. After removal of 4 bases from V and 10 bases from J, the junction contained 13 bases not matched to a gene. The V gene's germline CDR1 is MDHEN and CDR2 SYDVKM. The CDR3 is CASSSNFGDRELAFF. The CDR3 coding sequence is TGTGCCAGCAGTTCAAACTTTGGGGACAGGGAGCTAGCTTTCTTT.

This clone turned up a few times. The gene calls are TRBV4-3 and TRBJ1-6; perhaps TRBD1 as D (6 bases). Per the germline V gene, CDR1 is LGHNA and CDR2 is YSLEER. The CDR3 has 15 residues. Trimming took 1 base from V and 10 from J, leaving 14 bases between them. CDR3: CASSQAGGLGSPLHF. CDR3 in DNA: TGCGCCAGCAGCCAAGCGGGGGGGCTGGGGTCACCCCTCCACTTT.

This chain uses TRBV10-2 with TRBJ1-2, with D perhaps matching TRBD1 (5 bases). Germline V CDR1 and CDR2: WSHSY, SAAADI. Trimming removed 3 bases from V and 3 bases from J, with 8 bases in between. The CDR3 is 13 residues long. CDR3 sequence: CASSDGRDYGYTF. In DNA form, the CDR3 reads TGCGCCAGCAGTGATGGCAGGGACTATGGCTACACCTTC.

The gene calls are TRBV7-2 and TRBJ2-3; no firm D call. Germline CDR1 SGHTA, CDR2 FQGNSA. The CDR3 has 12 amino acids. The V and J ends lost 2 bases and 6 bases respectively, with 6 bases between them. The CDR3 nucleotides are TGTGCCAGCAGCTTATTTATGGATACGCAGTATTTT. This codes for CASSLFMDTQYF.

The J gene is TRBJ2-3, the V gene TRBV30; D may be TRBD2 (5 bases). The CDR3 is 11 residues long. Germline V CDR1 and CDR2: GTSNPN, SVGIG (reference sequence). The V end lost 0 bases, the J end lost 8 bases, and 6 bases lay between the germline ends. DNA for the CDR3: TGTGCCTGGAGTGTACTAGTTACGCAGTATTTT. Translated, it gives CAWSVLVTQYF.

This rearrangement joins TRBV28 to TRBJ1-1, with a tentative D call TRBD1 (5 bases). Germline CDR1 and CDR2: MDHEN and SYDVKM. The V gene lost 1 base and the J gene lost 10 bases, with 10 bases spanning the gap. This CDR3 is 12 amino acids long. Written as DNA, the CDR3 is TGTGCCAGCAGTTTATTGGGACTAGGAGCTTTCTTT. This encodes CASSLLGLGAFF.

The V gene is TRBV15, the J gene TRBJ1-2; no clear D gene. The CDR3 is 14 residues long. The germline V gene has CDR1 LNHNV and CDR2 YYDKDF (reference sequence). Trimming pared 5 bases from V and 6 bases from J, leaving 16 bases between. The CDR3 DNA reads TGTGCCACCAGCGGGAGGTGGGATTATGATGGCTACACCTTC. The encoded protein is CATSGRWDYDGYTF.

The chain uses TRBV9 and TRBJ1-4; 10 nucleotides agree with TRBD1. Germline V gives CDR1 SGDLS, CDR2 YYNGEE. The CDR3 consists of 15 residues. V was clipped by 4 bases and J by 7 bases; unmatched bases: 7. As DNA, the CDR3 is TGTGCCAGCAGCTTCCGGACAGGGGGAGGTGAAAAACTGTTTTTT. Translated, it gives CASSFRTGGGEKLFF.

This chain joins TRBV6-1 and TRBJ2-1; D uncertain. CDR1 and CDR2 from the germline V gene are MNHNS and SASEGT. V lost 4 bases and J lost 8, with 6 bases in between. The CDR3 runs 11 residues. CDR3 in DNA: TGTGCCAGCAGTGGTTCGTATGAGCAGTTCTTC. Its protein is CASSGSYEQFF.

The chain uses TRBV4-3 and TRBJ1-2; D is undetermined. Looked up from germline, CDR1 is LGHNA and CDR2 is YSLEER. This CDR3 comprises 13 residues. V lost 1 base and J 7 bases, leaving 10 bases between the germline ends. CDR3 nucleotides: TGCGCCAGCAGCCAAGTTGAAAGCCGTGGCTACACCTTC. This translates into CASSQVESRGYTF.

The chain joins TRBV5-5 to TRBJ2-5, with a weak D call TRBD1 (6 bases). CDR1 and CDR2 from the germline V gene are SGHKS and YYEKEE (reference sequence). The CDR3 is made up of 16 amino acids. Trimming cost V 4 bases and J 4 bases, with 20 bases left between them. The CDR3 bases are TGTGCCAGCAGCCCCTTAGTGGGGCAGGGGAGAGAGACCCAGTACTTC. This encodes CASSPLVGQGRETQYF.

CDR3 DNA sequence: TGTGCCAGCATCGGGACAGGGTTGTCTGGGGCCAACGTCCTGACTTTC. It translates to CASIGTGLSGANVLTF. This rearrangement joins TRBV6-6 to TRBJ2-6; 9 bases map to TRBD1. The CDR3 is 16 residues long. V was pared by 7 bases and J by 1 base, with 5 bases of the junction left unmatched. Germline loops: CDR1 MNHNY, CDR2 SVGAGI (reference sequence).

CDR3 bases: TGTGCCAGCAGCAACAACAGGTCCGCAGTAGTCACTGAAGCTTTCTTT. Translating it yields CASSNNRSAVVTEAFF. V is TRBV21-1 and J is TRBJ1-1; no check of the table's D call, TRBD1, against the DNA was made. TRBV21-1 is a pseudogene. This CDR3 has 16 amino acids.

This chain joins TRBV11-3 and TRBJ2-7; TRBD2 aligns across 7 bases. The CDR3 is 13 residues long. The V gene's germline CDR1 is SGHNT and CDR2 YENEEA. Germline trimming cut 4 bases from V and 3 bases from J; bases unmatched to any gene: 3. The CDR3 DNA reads TGTGCCAGCAGCTCGACTAGCAACTACGAGCAGTACTTC. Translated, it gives CASSSTSNYEQYF.

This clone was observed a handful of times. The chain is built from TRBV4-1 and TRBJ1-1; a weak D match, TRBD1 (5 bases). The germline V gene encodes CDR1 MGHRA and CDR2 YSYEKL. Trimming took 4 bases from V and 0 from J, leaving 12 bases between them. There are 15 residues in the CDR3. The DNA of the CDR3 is TGCGCCAGCAGCCCGACGGGGGGACTGAACACTGAAGCTTTCTTT. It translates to CASSPTGGLNTEAFF.